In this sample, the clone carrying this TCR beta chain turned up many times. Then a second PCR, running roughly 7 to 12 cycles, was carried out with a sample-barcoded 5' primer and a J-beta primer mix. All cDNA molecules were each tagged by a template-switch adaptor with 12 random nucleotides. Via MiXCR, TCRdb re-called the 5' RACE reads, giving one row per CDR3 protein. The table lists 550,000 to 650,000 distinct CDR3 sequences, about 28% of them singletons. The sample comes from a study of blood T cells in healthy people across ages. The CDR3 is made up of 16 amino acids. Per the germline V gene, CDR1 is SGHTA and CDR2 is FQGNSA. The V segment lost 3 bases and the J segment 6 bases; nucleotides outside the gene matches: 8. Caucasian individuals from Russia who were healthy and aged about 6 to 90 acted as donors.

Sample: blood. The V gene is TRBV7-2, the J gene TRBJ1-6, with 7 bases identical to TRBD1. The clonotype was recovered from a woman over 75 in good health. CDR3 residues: CASSFRAWDSNSPLHF. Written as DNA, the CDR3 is TGTGCCAGCAGCTTCCGGGCCTGGGACAGTAATTCACCCCTCCACTTT. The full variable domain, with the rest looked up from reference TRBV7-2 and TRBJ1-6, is GAGVSQSPSNKVTEKGKDVELRCDPISGHTALYWYRQSLGQGLEFLIYFQGNSAPDKSGLPSDRFSAERTGGSVSTLTIQRTQQEDSAVYLCASSFRAWDSNSPLHFGNGTRLTVT.